The 18 T cell receptor beta chains presented below share a single source sample, sequenced in a study of blood T cell repertoires in COVID-19. Generated by immunoSEQ multiplex PCR, the TCRdb table keeps only in-frame clones and is missing some. This table has 300,000 to 400,000 clones, 85% appearing once. The source material was peripheral blood. The receptors here all came from a human donor in a cohort sampled during active COVID-19.

This clone was seen only once. V gene TRBV6-5 combines with J gene TRBJ2-7; 10 bases agree with TRBD2. Trimming took 4 bases from V and 2 from J; bases not matched to a gene: 2. Germline lookup yields CDR1 MNHEY and CDR2 SVGAGI. This CDR3 is 14 amino acids long. The CDR3 here is CASSSLAGTYEQYF. Here the CDR3 DNA reads TGTGCCAGCAGTTCACTAGCGGGAACCTACGAGCAGTACTTC.

The table lists this clone with a few counts. This chain joins TRBV3-1 (or the pseudogene TRBV3-2) and TRBJ2-1; a possible D gene is TRBD1 (6 bases). This CDR3 region has 13 residues. Germline assignment: CDR1 LGHDT and CDR2 YNNKEL (reference sequence). V lost 0 bases, J lost 13 bases, and 13 bases lay in between. CDR3 residues: CASSQDLRQVQFF. The CDR3 DNA reads TGTGCCAGCAGCCAAGACCTCAGACAGGTCCAGTTCTTC.

The chain uses TRBV5-5 and TRBJ1-5; D is undetermined. This CDR3 is built from 14 residues. CDR1 SGHKS and CDR2 YYEKEE come from the germline V gene (reference sequence). V lost 4 bases and J lost 7, with 15 bases in between. The CDR3 spells CASSPLRDKQPQHF. The CDR3 nucleotides are TGTGCCAGCAGCCCCCTTCGAGACAAGCAGCCCCAGCATTTT.

The chain uses TRBV20-1 and TRBJ2-7; the D is unclear. This CDR3 is built from 11 residues. With 5 bases removed from V and 2 bases from J, the gap between germline ends came to 7 bases. In germline, CDR1 is DFQATT, CDR2 SNEGSKA (reference sequence). CDR3 region: CSAVSAYEQYF. Here the CDR3 DNA reads TGCAGTGCTGTCAGCGCCTACGAGCAGTACTTC.

The chain links TRBV6-2 or TRBV6-3 to TRBJ1-5, with 7 bases fitting TRBD1. The germline CDR1 and CDR2 sequences are MNHEY and SVGEGT. V shed 4 bases, J shed 6 bases, and the junction held 9 bases outside the gene matches. The CDR3 runs 15 residues. The CDR3 region is CASSFSRGRFQPQHF. The CDR3 DNA follows: TGTGCCAGCAGTTTTTCGAGGGGGCGGTTTCAGCCCCAGCATTTT.

V and J are TRBV19 and TRBJ1-1; D is perhaps TRBD1 (5 bases). Germline loops: CDR1 LNHDA, CDR2 SQIVND (reference sequence). This CDR3 region has 18 residues. Trimming shortened V by 3 bases and J by 6 bases, and 26 bases separated the two germline ends. CDR3 residues: CASSIGPGSVSGRSEAFF. CDR3 nucleotides: TGTGCCAGTAGTATTGGGCCAGGGTCTGTATCGGGTAGGTCTGAAGCTTTCTTT.

V and J are TRBV2 and TRBJ1-2; D call uncertain. Trimming stripped 7 bases from V and 2 bases from J, with 14 bases between. Germline V gene data show CDR1 as SNHLY and CDR2 as FYNNEI. The CDR3 totals 14 residues. The CDR3 nucleotides read TGTGCCAGCACCCAGCAAGAGGTCAACTATGGCTACACCTTC. As protein: CASTQQEVNYGYTF. Supplemented by reference TRBV2 and TRBJ1-2, the full variable domain reads EPEVTQTPSHQVTQMGQEVILRCVPISNHLYFYWYRQILGQKVEFLVSFYNNEISEKSEIFDDQFSVERPDGSNFTLKIRSTKLEDSAMYFCASTQQEVNYGYTFGSGTRLTVV.

The chain carries TRBV5-1 and TRBJ1-1; possible D gene TRBD1, 5 bases. Trimming shortened V by 4 bases and J by 4 bases, and 17 bases separated the two germline ends. CDR1 SGHRS and CDR2 YFSETQ come from the germline V gene. The CDR3 is 15 residues long. CDR3 coding DNA: TGCGCCAGCAGCCGGGGGGACCCTAGACCCACTGAAGCTTTCTTT. Its translation: CASSRGDPRPTEAFF.

This clone appeared a single time. The chain uses TRBV7-8 and TRBJ2-3; the match to TRBD2 covers 7 bases. CDR1 and CDR2 (germline): SGHVS, FQNEAQ. The CDR3 runs to 15 residues. With 2 bases clipped from V and 6 bases from J, the junction kept 8 bases outside the gene matches. This CDR3 is CASSLRGLESDTQYF. For the CDR3, the DNA is TGTGCCAGCAGCTTAAGAGGACTAGAATCGGATACGCAGTATTTT.

This clone appeared a few times. Other nucleotide sequences in the sample specify the same CDR3. The chain links TRBV20-1 to TRBJ1-2; D gene uncertain. The CDR3 spans 11 residues. The V gene's germline CDR1 is DFQATT and CDR2 SNEGSKA (reference sequence). V was cut by 3 bases and J by 3 bases, with 5 bases left in between. CDR3 coding DNA: TGCAGTGCTAGGAGGGACTATGGCTACACCTTC. This translates into CSARRDYGYTF.

The rearrangement uses TRBV19 and TRBJ1-1, with a possible D match to TRBD1 (6 bases). This CDR3 contains 14 residues. Germline V CDR1 and CDR2: LNHDA, SQIVND (reference sequence). Trimming cost V 1 base and J 1 base, with 7 bases left between them. The CDR3 sequence is CASSIATGNTEAFF. The CDR3 DNA sequence: TGTGCCAGTAGTATAGCGACAGGGAACACTGAAGCTTTCTTT.

The gene calls are TRBV5-1 and TRBJ2-2; TRBD1 matches at 7 bases. This CDR3 has 20 amino acids. CDR1 is SGHRS and CDR2 is YFSETQ in the germline V gene. After removal of 4 bases from V and 11 bases from J, the junction contained 29 bases not matched to a gene. DNA for the CDR3: TGCGCCAGCAGCCAACCTGGGACAGCGTGGAAGGTTGTGAAATTAGCTGAGCTGTTTTTT. This codes for CASSQPGTAWKVVKLAELFF.

V gene TRBV3-1 (or the pseudogene TRBV3-2) combines with J gene TRBJ1-1; 8 bases line up with TRBD1. V shed 7 bases, J shed 7 bases, and the junction held 8 bases outside the gene matches. This CDR3 region has 13 residues. Germline V gene sequence: CDR1 LGHDT, CDR2 YNNKEL (reference sequence). CDR3 in amino acids: CASTRTGINEAFF. Written as DNA, the CDR3 is TGTGCCAGCACCAGGACAGGGATCAATGAAGCTTTCTTT.

J is TRBJ2-5 and V is TRBV9, with TRBD2 matching 11 bases. In germline, CDR1 is SGDLS, CDR2 YYNGEE. The CDR3 is 16 residues long. After removal of 3 bases from V and 1 base from J, the junction contained 5 bases not matched to a gene. The CDR3, as DNA: TGTGCCAGCAGCGCCCCCGGGACTAGCGGCCAAGAGACCCAGTACTTC. It codes for CASSAPGTSGQETQYF.

V usage is TRBV7-9 and J usage is TRBJ2-7, with D possibly being TRBD1 (6 bases). V dropped 0 bases and J dropped 2 bases, with 8 bases sitting between them. The CDR3 loop spans 14 amino acids. The germline V gene has CDR1 SEHNR and CDR2 FQNEAQ (reference sequence). DNA for the CDR3: TGTGCCAGCAGCTTAGCCCGGGACACCTACGAGCAGTACTTC. Its protein is CASSLARDTYEQYF. The entire variable domain, with the rest obtained from reference TRBV7-9 and TRBJ2-7, is as follows: DTGVSQNPRHKITKRGQNVTFRCDPISEHNRLYWYRQTLGQGPEFLTYFQNEAQLEKSRLLSDRFSAERPKGSFSTLEIQRTEQGDSAMYLCASSLARDTYEQYFGPGTRLTVT.

The V call is TRBV27, the J call TRBJ2-1, with 7 nucleotides matching TRBD2. The junction had 9 bases not matched to a gene; V was cut back by 1 base and J by 9 bases. Germline V gives CDR1 MNHEY, CDR2 SMNVEV (reference sequence). CDR3 size: 15 residues. This CDR3 is CASSLWGGVEAEQFF. CDR3 nucleotide sequence: TGTGCCAGCAGTTTATGGGGAGGGGTGGAAGCTGAGCAGTTCTTC.

V is TRBV10-1 and J is TRBJ1-1; tentatively, D is TRBD1 (6 bases). CDR3 length equals 15 residues. The germline gives CDR1 WNHNN, CDR2 SYGVQD (reference sequence). Trimming removed 6 bases at V and 3 bases at J, with 17 bases between. CDR3 sequence: CASRSSTGLYTEAFF. The CDR3 bases are TGCGCCAGCAGATCATCCACAGGGTTGTACACTGAAGCTTTCTTT.

The chain combines TRBV1 with TRBJ1-1; the DNA was not used to check the table's D call, TRBD1. TRBV1 represents a pseudogene. There are 18 residues in the CDR3. This CDR3 is CTSSPRGNTGEEVTEAFF. CDR3 nucleotides: TGCACCAGCAGCCCTAGAGGTAATACAGGGGAGGAAGTGACTGAAGCTTTCTTT.